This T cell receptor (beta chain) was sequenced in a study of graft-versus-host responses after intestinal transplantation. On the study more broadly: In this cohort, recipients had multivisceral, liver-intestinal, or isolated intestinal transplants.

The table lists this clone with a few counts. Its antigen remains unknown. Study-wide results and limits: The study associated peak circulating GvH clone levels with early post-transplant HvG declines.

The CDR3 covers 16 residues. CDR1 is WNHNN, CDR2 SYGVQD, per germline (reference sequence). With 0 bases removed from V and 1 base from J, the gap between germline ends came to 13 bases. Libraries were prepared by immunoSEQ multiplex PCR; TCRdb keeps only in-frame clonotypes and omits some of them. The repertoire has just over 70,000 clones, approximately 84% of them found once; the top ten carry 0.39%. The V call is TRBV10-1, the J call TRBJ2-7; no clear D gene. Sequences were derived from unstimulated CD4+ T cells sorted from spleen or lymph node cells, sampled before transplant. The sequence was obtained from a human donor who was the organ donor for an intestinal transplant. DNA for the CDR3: TGCGCCAGCAGTGAGTCCCGACCTAGGCCGTCCTACGAGCAGTACGTC. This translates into CASSESRPRPSYEQYV.